This paragraph reports one TCR beta chain. Its target is unknown. This sample stems from a study of T cells in localized non-small cell lung cancer. Germline V gene data show CDR1 as LGHNA and CDR2 as YNFKEQ. This CDR3 has 15 amino acids. V trimming: 1 base; J trimming: 4 bases; junction bases outside the gene matches: 5. Whole-study findings and limits: Of the top 100 tumor clones, median about 56 were in adjacent lung, approximately 28 among its top 100. It remains possible that heterogeneity exists, since only one tumor region was sequenced. Density of T cells in blood, when higher, went with longer overall survival. Uninvolved adjacent lung had the highest recorded T cell clonality, with tumor below it.

Profiling relied on immunoSEQ multiplex PCR, and the TCRdb table lists in-frame clones only, not all of them. Of some 51,000 clones detected, 75% to 90% appear once; the ten largest clones hold 5.2%. The chain recombines TRBV4-2 with TRBJ1-1, with 8 bases lining up with TRBD1. This clonotype originated in a woman aged 35-75 years with stage I lung adenocarcinoma. The specimen comprised peripheral blood, sampled before any cancer treatment. The CDR3 sequence is CASSQVGTGGTEAFF. CDR3 coding DNA: TGTGCCAGCAGCCAAGTCGGAACAGGGGGCACTGAAGCTTTCTTT.